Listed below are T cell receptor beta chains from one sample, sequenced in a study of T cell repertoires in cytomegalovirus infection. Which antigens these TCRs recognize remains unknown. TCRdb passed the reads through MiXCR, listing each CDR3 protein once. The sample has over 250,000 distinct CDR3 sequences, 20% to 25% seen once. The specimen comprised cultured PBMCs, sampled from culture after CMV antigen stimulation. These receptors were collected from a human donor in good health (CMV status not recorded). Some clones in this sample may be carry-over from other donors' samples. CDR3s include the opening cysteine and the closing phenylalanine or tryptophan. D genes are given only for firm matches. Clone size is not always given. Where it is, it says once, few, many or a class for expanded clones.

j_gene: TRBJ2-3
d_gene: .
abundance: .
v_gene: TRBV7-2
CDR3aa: CASSLAGRVGDTQYF
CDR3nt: TGTGCCAGCAGCTTAGCGGGAAGGGTTGGAGATACGCAGTATTTT

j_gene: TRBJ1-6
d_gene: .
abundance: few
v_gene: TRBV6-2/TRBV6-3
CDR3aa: CASSSLTRATWDSPLHF
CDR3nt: TGTGCCAGCAGTTCCCTTACGAGAGCAACGTGGGATTCACCCCTCCACTTT

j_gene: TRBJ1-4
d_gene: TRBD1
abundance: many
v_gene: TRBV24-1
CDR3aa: CATSEPGQGAEKLFF
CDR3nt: TGTGCCACCAGTGAACCGGGACAGGGAGCTGAAAAACTGTTTTTT

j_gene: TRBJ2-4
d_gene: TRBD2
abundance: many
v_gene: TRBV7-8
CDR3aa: CASSLERGKNIQYF
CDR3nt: TGTGCCAGCAGCTTAGAGCGGGGCAAAAACATTCAGTACTTC

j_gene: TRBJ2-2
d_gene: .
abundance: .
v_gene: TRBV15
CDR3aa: CATSRGPRAGKNTGELFF
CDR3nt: TGTGCCACCAGCAGGGGACCGCGGGCGGGGAAGAACACCGGGGAGCTGTTTTTT

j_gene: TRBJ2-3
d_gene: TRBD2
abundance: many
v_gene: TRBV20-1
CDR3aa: CSASVVSGRPDTQYF
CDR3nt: TGCAGTGCTAGTGTGGTTAGCGGGAGACCAGATACGCAGTATTTT

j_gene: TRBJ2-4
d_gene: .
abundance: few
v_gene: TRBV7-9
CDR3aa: CASTPTGANKNIQYF
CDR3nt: TGTGCCAGCACCCCGACCGGGGCCAACAAAAACATTCAGTACTTC

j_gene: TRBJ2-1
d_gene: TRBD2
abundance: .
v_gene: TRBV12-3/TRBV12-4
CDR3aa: CASSLGTSGTYNEQFF
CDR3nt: TGTGCCAGCAGTCTAGGGACTAGCGGGACCTACAATGAGCAGTTCTTC

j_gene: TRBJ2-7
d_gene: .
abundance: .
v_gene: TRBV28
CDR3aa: CASKHPVSYEQYF
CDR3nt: TGTGCCAGCAAACACCCCGTTTCCTACGAGCAGTACTTC

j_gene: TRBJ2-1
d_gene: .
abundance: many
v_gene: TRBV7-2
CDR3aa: CASSSRDPAYNEQFF
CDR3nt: TGTGCCAGCAGCTCCCGGGACCCTGCCTACAATGAGCAGTTCTTC

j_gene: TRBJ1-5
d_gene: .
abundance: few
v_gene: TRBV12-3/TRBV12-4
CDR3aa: CASTDLSSQPQHF
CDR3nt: TGTGCCAGCACGGACCTCTCCTCACAGCCCCAGCATTTT

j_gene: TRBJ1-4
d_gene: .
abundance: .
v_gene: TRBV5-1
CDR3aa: CASTWDTSTNEKLFF
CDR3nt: TGCGCCAGCACCTGGGACACCTCAACTAATGAAAAACTGTTTTTT

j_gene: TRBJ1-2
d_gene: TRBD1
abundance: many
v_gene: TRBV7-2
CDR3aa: CASSLVGTGSNYGYTF
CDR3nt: TGTGCCAGCAGCTTAGTAGGGACAGGGAGTAACTATGGCTACACCTTC

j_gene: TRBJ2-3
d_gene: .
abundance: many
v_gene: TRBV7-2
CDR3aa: CASSRTGTQYF
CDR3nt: TGTGCCAGCAGCCGAACGGGTACGCAGTATTTT

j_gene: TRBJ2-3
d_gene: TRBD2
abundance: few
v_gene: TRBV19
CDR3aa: CATSERGTSGSTDTQYF
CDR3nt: TGTGCCACCTCCGAGCGGGGAACAAGTGGGAGCACAGATACGCAGTATTTT

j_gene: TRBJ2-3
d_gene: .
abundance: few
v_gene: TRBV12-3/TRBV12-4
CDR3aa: CASSPGEADTQYF
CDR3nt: TGTGCCAGCAGTCCGGGAGAAGCAGATACGCAGTATTTT

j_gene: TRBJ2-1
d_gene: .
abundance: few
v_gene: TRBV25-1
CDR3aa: CASRDSYNEQFF
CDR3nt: TGTGCCAGCAGGGACTCCTACAATGAGCAGTTCTTC

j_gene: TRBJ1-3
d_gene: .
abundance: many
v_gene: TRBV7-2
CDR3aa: CASSFRTASSGNTIYF
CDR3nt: TGTGCCAGCAGCTTTAGGACGGCAAGCTCTGGAAACACCATATATTTT

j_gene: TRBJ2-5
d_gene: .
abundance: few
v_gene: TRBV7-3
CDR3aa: CASSPQSSVQTQYF
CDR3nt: TGTGCCAGCAGCCCGCAATCCAGTGTCCAGACCCAGTACTTC

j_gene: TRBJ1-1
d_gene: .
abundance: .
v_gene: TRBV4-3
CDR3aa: CASSQDMDPVEAFF
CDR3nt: TGCGCCAGCAGCCAGGATATGGACCCCGTTGAAGCTTTCTTT

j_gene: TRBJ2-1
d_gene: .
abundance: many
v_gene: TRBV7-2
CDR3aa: CASSLEGATYNEQFF
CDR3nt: TGTGCCAGCAGCTTAGAGGGCGCCACCTACAATGAGCAGTTCTTC

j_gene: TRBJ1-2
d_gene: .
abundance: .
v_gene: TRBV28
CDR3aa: CASSSPTGTGGYTF
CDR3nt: TGTGCCAGCAGCTCCCCTACAGGAACGGGAGGCTACACCTTC

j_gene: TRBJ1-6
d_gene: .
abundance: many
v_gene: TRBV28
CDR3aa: CASSFGRSSYNSPLHF
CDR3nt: TGTGCCAGCAGTTTTGGTCGTAGCTCCTATAATTCACCCCTCCACTTT

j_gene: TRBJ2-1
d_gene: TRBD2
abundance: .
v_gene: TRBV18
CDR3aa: CASSPQRERYNEQFF
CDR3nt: TGTGCCAGCTCACCACAGCGGGAGAGGTACAATGAGCAGTTCTTC

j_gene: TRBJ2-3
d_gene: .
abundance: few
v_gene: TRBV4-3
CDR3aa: CASSQEPSRITDTQYF
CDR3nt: TGCGCCAGCAGCCAAGAGCCCTCGAGAATCACAGATACGCAGTATTTT

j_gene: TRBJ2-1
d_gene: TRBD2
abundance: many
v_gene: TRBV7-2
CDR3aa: CASSWGMGTSGAVDEQFF
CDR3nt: TGTGCCAGCAGCTGGGGTATGGGGACTAGCGGGGCAGTGGATGAGCAGTTCTTC

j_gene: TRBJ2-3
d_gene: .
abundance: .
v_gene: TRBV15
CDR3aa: CATSRDPPDTQYF
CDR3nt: TGTGCCACCAGCAGAGACCCGCCCGATACGCAGTATTTT

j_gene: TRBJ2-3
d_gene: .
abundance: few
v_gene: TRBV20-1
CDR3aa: CSARRGVSTDTQYF
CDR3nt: TGCAGTGCTAGACGCGGGGTGAGCACAGATACGCAGTATTTT